The 27 T cell receptor beta chains below were found in one sample sequenced in a study of blood T cell repertoires in COVID-19. Profiling relied on immunoSEQ multiplex PCR, and the TCRdb table lists in-frame clones only, not all of them. The sample contains about 110,000 clones, about 76% of which appear only once. Material: peripheral blood. Source of these receptors: a woman in her 70s with acute or convalescent COVID-19.

The genes are TRBV6-5 and TRBJ1-5; no definite D call. The V gene's germline CDR1 is MNHEY and CDR2 SVGAGI. The CDR3 is made up of 14 amino acids. The V gene lost 0 bases and the J gene lost 7 bases, with 10 bases spanning the gap. The CDR3 DNA follows: TGTGCCAGCAGTTACTCCTCGGGGTGGCAGCCCCAGCATTTT. The encoded protein is CASSYSSGWQPQHF.

This chain uses TRBV19 with TRBJ2-7; 11 nucleotides agree with TRBD1. This CDR3 spans 14 amino acids. Germline V CDR1 and CDR2: LNHDA, SQIVND (reference sequence). Germline trimming cut 4 bases from V and 2 bases from J; bases unmatched to any gene: 1. The CDR3 reads CASSTGQGAYEQYF. The CDR3 nucleotides are TGTGCCAGTAGTACGGGACAGGGGGCCTACGAGCAGTACTTC.

This clone was counted only a few times. J is TRBJ1-3 and V is TRBV30; unclear D gene. Germline V CDR1 and CDR2: GTSNPN, SVGIG (reference sequence). V dropped 1 base and J dropped 4 bases, with 5 bases sitting between them. This CDR3 contains 12 residues. The chain's CDR3 is CAWSDTGNTIYF. In DNA form, the CDR3 reads TGTGCCTGGAGTGACACGGGAAACACCATATATTTT.

The chain employs TRBV19 and TRBJ2-5; D is possibly TRBD2 (5 bases). V dropped 4 bases and J dropped 4 bases, with 19 bases sitting between them. The CDR3 contains 16 residues. Per the germline V gene, CDR1 is LNHDA and CDR2 is SQIVND (reference sequence). The CDR3 DNA reads TGTGCCAGTAGTAAGCCCGGGGTACGGCGAGGAGAGACCCAGTACTTC. Protein sequence: CASSKPGVRRGETQYF.

The V and J genes are TRBV6-5 and TRBJ2-2; no firm D call. The CDR3 is made up of 13 amino acids. The germline CDR1 and CDR2 sequences are MNHEY and SVGAGI. The ends were cut back, 6 bases at V and 4 bases at J, with 9 bases in the middle. The CDR3, as DNA: TGTGCCAGCAGAGGAGAGGTCACCGGGGAGCTGTTTTTT. It is translated as CASRGEVTGELFF.

On this clone itself: A much bigger clone sits one base away, suggesting this may be a read error. The V gene is TRBV12-3 or TRBV12-4, the J gene TRBJ1-1; tentative D call: TRBD1 (6 bases). V was shortened by 3 bases and J by 3 bases, with 8 bases between the two germline ends. The CDR3 is 13 residues long. CDR3 residues: CASSFYRDTEAFF. Here the CDR3 DNA reads TGTGCCAGCAGTTTTTACAGGGACACTGAAGCTTTCTTT.

The V call is TRBV5-8, the J call TRBJ1-6; D not certain. The V gene's germline CDR1 is SGHTS and CDR2 YDEGEE. The CDR3 is 17 amino acids. Trimming pared 1 base from V and 4 bases from J, leaving 15 bases between. For the CDR3, the DNA is TGTGCCAGCAGCTTGAACCGGGTCAGTCAATATAATTCACCCCTCCACTTT. It specifies CASSLNRVSQYNSPLHF.

This rearrangement joins TRBV3-1 (or the pseudogene TRBV3-2) to TRBJ1-2; D unclear. The CDR3 has 11 amino acids. The V gene lost 6 bases and the J gene lost 14 bases, with 16 bases spanning the gap. Germline assignment: CDR1 LGHDT and CDR2 YNNKEL (reference sequence). The CDR3 here is CASRSGQVSTF. Written as DNA, the CDR3 is TGTGCCAGCAGGAGTGGGCAGGTGTCAACCTTC.

V and J are TRBV3-1 (or the pseudogene TRBV3-2) and TRBJ2-7; 7 bases fit TRBD1. Germline lookup yields CDR1 LGHDT and CDR2 YNNKEL (reference sequence). The V gene end was trimmed by 8 bases and the J gene end by 2 bases; junction bases not matched to a gene: 6. The CDR3 has 13 residues. CDR3 bases: TGTGCCAGCGGGAAAGACAGGGCCTACGAGCAGTACTTC. Its protein product is CASGKDRAYEQYF.

The V and J genes are TRBV5-1 and TRBJ2-3; 11 nucleotides match TRBD2. V lost 4 bases, J lost 2 bases, and 15 bases stayed unmatched. CDR1 and CDR2 from the germline V gene are SGHRS and YFSETQ. The CDR3 loop spans 19 amino acids. The CDR3 spells CASSAFSGGAIPPTDTQYF. The CDR3 coding sequence is TGCGCCAGCAGCGCCTTTAGCGGGGGGGCGATTCCGCCCACAGATACGCAGTATTTT.

The chain has TRBV19 and TRBJ2-3, with D maybe TRBD1 (5 bases). The CDR3 totals 16 residues. The germline V gene encodes CDR1 LNHDA and CDR2 SQIVND (reference sequence). The V end was cut by 4 bases, the J end by 0 bases, with 14 bases between. CDR3 loop: CASSKGADPSTDTQYF. The CDR3 region has the DNA TGTGCCAGTAGTAAAGGGGCAGACCCTAGCACAGATACGCAGTATTTT.

V gene TRBV27 combines with J gene TRBJ2-1; tentatively, D is TRBD2 (5 bases). V lost 6 bases, J lost 3 bases, and 12 bases lay in between. Germline V CDR1 and CDR2: MNHEY, SMNVEV (reference sequence). The CDR3 runs 14 residues. CDR3 sequence (DNA): TGTGCCAGCAGGGCCGGGGATATCTACAATGAGCAGTTCTTC. This gives the protein CASRAGDIYNEQFF.

This clone was found once. Germline and junction disagree at one end, which may indicate a read error. The chain is built from TRBV7-9 and TRBJ2-4; TRBD1 matches at 10 bases. The CDR3 sequence is 12 residues long. CDR1 and CDR2 from the germline V gene are SEHNR and FQNEAQ (reference sequence). The CDR3 sequence: CASSPGQGPLRF. CDR3 in DNA: TGTGCCAGCAGCCCGGGACAGGGGCCTCTGAGGTTC. Supplemented by reference TRBV7-9 and TRBJ2-4, the full variable domain reads DTGVSQNPRHKITKRGQNVTFRCDPISEHNRLYWYRQTLGQGPEFLTYFQNEAQLEKSRLLSDRFSAERPKGSFSTLEIQRTEQGDSAMYLCASSPGQGPLRFGAGTRLSVL.

This clone has only one observation. This chain joins TRBV5-1 and TRBJ2-1, with D tentatively TRBD2 (7 bases). Germline CDR1 SGHRS, CDR2 YFSETQ. This CDR3 contains 15 residues. The V and J ends lost 4 bases and 5 bases respectively, with 16 bases between them. The CDR3 loop reads CASSPEGGGHNEQFF. The CDR3 coding sequence is TGCGCCAGCAGCCCCGAGGGAGGGGGTCACAATGAGCAGTTCTTC.

This clone was counted only a few times. CDR3 residues: CASSFAGTDEKLFF. CDR3 DNA sequence: TGCGCCAGCAGCTTCGCAGGAACCGATGAAAAACTGTTTTTT. This chain joins TRBV5-1 and TRBJ1-4, with D uncertain. The CDR3 is made up of 14 amino acids. V lost 2 bases, J lost 6 bases, and 11 bases lay in between. CDR1 and CDR2 (germline): SGHRS, YFSETQ. Variable domain in full (rest from reference TRBV5-1 and TRBJ1-4): KAGVTQTPRYLIKTRGQQVTLSCSPISGHRSVSWYQQTPGQGLQFLFEYFSETQRNKGNFPGRFSGRQFSNSRSEMNVSTLELGDSALYLCASSFAGTDEKLFFGSGTQLSVL.

The genes are TRBV9 and TRBJ1-1, with D unresolved. V shed 3 bases and J shed 9 bases, with 12 bases lying between them. The CDR3 contains 12 residues. Germline V gene sequence: CDR1 SGDLS, CDR2 YYNGEE. CDR3: CASSASGPKAFF. The CDR3 DNA follows: TGTGCCAGCAGCGCCTCAGGTCCAAAAGCTTTCTTT.

The chain carries TRBV5-1 and TRBJ1-3, with D possibly matching TRBD1 (5 bases). This CDR3 region has 16 residues. Germline assignment: CDR1 SGHRS and CDR2 YFSETQ. The germline V and J ends were trimmed by 5 bases and 0 bases, with 15 bases remaining between them. This chain's CDR3 is CASSSNRQNSGNTIYF. The CDR3 DNA reads as TGCGCCAGCAGTTCGAACCGACAGAACTCTGGAAACACCATATATTTT.

The rearrangement joins TRBV5-1 to TRBJ1-1; weak D call: TRBD1 (6 bases). The CDR3 contains 15 residues. Between the trimmed V and J ends, which lost 4 bases and 5 bases, there was a span of 18 bases. Per germline, CDR1 SGHRS and CDR2 YFSETQ. In DNA, the CDR3 is TGCGCCAGCAGCCGTGGGGGGGGCGCGGGTACTGAAGCTTTCTTT. Its protein is CASSRGGGAGTEAFF.

The CDR3 is CASSLARPGAGNTIYF. In nucleotides, the CDR3 is TGCGCCAGCAGCTTGGCAAGGCCAGGGGCCGGAAACACCATATATTTT. This chain joins TRBV5-1 and TRBJ1-3, with a weak D call TRBD1 (6 bases). The CDR3 is 16 residues long. V gave up 0 bases and J gave up 4 bases, with 14 bases separating them. From germline, CDR1 is SGHRS and CDR2 YFSETQ.

The V gene is TRBV3-1 (or the pseudogene TRBV3-2), the J gene TRBJ2-5; 10 nucleotides match TRBD1. The CDR3 consists of 14 residues. With 4 bases clipped from V and 4 bases from J, the junction kept 3 bases outside the gene matches. Germline loops: CDR1 LGHDT, CDR2 YNNKEL (reference sequence). The CDR3 bases are TGTGCCAGCAGCCCCGACAGGGGGCCAGAGACCCAGTACTTC. Translating gives CASSPDRGPETQYF.

The gene calls are TRBV28 and TRBJ2-5; 9 positions match TRBD2. CDR3 size: 16 residues. Per germline, CDR1 MDHEN and CDR2 SYDVKM. The ends lost 3 bases at V and 2 bases at J; junction bases unmatched: 7. The CDR3 DNA sequence: TGTGCCAGCAGTTTGCCCGGGACTAGCAGGCAAGAGACCCAGTACTTC. Protein product: CASSLPGTSRQETQYF.

This clone appeared once. This chain links TRBV10-3 with TRBJ2-3; D ambiguous. The CDR3 totals 14 residues. Per the germline V gene, CDR1 is ENHRY and CDR2 is SYGVKD. V lost 3 bases and J 1 base, leaving 8 bases between the germline ends. This chain's CDR3 is CAISDKPGTDTQYF. DNA for the CDR3: TGTGCCATCAGTGATAAACCGGGCACAGATACGCAGTATTTT.

This clone was observed a few times. This chain uses TRBV5-1 with TRBJ2-3, with TRBD1 as a possible D gene (5 bases). The germline CDR1 and CDR2 sequences are SGHRS and YFSETQ. Trimming cost V 0 bases and J 5 bases, with 13 bases left between them. This CDR3 region has 15 residues. The CDR3 sequence is CASSLASTQGDTQYF. Here the CDR3 DNA reads TGCGCCAGCAGCTTGGCATCCACCCAGGGAGATACGCAGTATTTT.

The chain is built from TRBV28 and TRBJ1-5, with D possibly TRBD1 on 5 matching bases. CDR3 size: 15 residues. Trimming cost V 10 bases and J 4 bases, with 20 bases left between them. Per the germline V gene, CDR1 is MDHEN and CDR2 is SYDVKM. The CDR3 spells CATGAPGLQNQPQHF. The CDR3 region has the DNA TGTGCCACTGGGGCCCCGGGACTGCAAAATCAGCCCCAGCATTTT.

The CDR3 region is CASGQGFDYTF. CDR3 nucleotide sequence: TGCGCCAGTGGACAGGGGTTCGACTACACCTTC. The chain has TRBV5-1 and TRBJ1-2, with TRBD1 matching over 9 bases. Germline V lookup: CDR1 SGHRS, CDR2 YFSETQ. The junction had 6 bases not matched to a gene; V was cut back by 8 bases and J by 10 bases. This CDR3 spans 11 amino acids.

V is TRBV30 and J is TRBJ1-4; a weak D match, TRBD1 (5 bases). Germline CDR1 is GTSNPN and CDR2 is SVGIG (reference sequence). There are 15 residues in the CDR3. V lost 0 bases and J 5 bases, leaving 13 bases between the germline ends. The CDR3 loop is CAWSVRAGWNEKLFF. The CDR3 DNA reads as TGTGCCTGGAGTGTAAGGGCAGGGTGGAATGAAAAACTGTTTTTT.

V and J are TRBV7-9 and TRBJ2-7; 9 bases map to TRBD1. Germline CDR1 and CDR2: SEHNR and FQNEAQ (reference sequence). This CDR3 has 14 amino acids. V lost 3 bases, J lost 5 bases, and 5 bases stayed unmatched. The DNA for the CDR3 is TGTGCCAGCAGCTTCGGGACAGGGTCCAACGAGCAGTACTTC. As protein: CASSFGTGSNEQYF.